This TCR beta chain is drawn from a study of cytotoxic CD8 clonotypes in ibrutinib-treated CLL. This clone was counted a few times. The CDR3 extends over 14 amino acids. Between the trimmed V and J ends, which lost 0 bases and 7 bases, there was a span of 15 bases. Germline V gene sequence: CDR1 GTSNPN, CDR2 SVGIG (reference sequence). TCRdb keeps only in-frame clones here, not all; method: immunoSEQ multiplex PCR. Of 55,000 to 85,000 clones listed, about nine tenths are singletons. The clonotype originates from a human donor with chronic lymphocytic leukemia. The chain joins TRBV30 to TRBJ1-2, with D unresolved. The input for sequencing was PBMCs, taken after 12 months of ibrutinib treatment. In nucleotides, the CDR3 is TGTGCCTGGAGTGTAGCGGCGGCCCAAGGTGGCTACACCTTC. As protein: CAWSVAAAQGGYTF.